This TCR beta chain was documented in a study of molecular identifiers for immune sequencing clone quantification. This clonotype was seen a handful of times. The CDR3 is made up of 16 amino acids. J gave up 3 bases and V 5 bases, and 11 bases lay outside the gene matches. Germline CDR1 SGHVS, CDR2 FNYEAQ. Using its own MiXCR run on the PCR reads, TCRdb lists one record per CDR3 protein. The profile shows under 600,000 distinct CDR3 sequences, under 30% of them singletons. Sequenced input: naive CD8+ T cells from blood, with Jurkat cell RNA spiked in. Subset: FACS-sorted CD8+CD4-CCR7+CD45RA+ naive T cells. V and J are TRBV7-6 and TRBJ2-3, with 7 bases that match TRBD1. This receptor was identified in a human donor in good health. Some libraries in this study had Jurkat cell RNA spiked in. CDR3 amino acids: CASSPRGDRETDTQYF. The CDR3 coding sequence is TGTGCCAGCAGCCCAAGAGGGGACAGAGAAACAGATACGCAGTATTTT.